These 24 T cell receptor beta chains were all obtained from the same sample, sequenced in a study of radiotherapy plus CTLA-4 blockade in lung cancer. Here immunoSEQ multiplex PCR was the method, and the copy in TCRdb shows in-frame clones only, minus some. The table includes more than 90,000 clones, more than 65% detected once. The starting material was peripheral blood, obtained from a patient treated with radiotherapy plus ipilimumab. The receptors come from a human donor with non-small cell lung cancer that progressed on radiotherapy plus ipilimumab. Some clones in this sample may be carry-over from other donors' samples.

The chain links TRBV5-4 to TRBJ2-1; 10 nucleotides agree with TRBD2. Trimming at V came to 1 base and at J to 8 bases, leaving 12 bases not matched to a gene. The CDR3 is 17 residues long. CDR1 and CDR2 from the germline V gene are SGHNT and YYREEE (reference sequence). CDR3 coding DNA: TGTGCCAGCAGCTTGAAAAATGGACTAGCGGAAGGAGATGAGCAGTTCTTC. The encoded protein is CASSLKNGLAEGDEQFF. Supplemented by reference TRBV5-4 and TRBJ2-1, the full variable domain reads ETGVTQSPTHLIKTRGQQVTLRCSSQSGHNTVSWYQQALGQGPQFIFQYYREEENGRGNFPPRFSGLQFPNYSSELNVNALELDDSALYLCASSLKNGLAEGDEQFFGPGTRLTVL.

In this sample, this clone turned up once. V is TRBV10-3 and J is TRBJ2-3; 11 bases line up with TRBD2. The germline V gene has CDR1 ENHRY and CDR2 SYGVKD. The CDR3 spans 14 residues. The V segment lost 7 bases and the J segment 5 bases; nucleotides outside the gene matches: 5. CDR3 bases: TGTGCCATCAAGGCCGGACTAGCGGGAGATACGCAGTATTTT. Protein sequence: CAIKAGLAGDTQYF.

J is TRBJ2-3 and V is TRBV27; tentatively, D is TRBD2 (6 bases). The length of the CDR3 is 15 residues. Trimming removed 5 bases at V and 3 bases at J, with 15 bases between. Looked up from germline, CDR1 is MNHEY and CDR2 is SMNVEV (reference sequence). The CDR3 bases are TGTGCCAGCAGTGGGCCCGGGCGGGGAACAGATACGCAGTATTTT. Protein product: CASSGPGRGTDTQYF.

The CDR3 region has the DNA TGTGCCAGCAGCCCCAGGGAAGGTAGCTATGGCTACACCTTC. Its translation is CASSPREGSYGYTF. This sequence joins TRBV13 and TRBJ1-2; TRBD1 is a possible D gene (5 bases). V dropped 5 bases and J dropped 4 bases, with 14 bases sitting between them. The length of the CDR3 is 14 residues. CDR1 and CDR2 from the germline V gene are PRHDT and FYEKMQ (reference sequence).

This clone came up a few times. CDR3 region: CASSHDRQDQPQHF. The CDR3 nucleotides are TGCGCCAGCAGCCACGACAGACAGGATCAGCCCCAGCATTTT. V and J are TRBV4-3 and TRBJ1-5; D is perhaps TRBD1 (6 bases). The germline V gene has CDR1 LGHNA and CDR2 YSLEER. The CDR3 has 14 amino acids. Trimming shortened V by 3 bases and J by 5 bases, and 11 bases separated the two germline ends.

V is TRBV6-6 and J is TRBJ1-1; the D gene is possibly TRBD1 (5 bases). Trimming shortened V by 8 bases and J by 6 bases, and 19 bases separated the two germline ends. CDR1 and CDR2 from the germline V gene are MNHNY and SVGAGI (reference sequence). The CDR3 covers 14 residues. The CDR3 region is CASGERGAVAEAFF. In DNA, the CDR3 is TGTGCCAGCGGGGAAAGAGGGGCTGTGGCTGAAGCTTTCTTT.

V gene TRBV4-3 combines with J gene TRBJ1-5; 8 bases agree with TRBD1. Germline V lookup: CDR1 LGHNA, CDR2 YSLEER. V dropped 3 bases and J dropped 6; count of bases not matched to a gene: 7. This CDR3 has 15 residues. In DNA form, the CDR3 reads TGCGCCAGCAGCCACCTGACAGGGGTTGGTCAGCCCCAGCATTTT. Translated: CASSHLTGVGQPQHF.

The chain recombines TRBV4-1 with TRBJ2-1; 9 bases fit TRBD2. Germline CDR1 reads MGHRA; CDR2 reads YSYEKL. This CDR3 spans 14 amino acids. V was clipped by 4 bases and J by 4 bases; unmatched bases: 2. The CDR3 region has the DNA TGCGCCAGCAGCCGCGGGGGGGGTTACAATGAGCAGTTCTTC. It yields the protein CASSRGGGYNEQFF.

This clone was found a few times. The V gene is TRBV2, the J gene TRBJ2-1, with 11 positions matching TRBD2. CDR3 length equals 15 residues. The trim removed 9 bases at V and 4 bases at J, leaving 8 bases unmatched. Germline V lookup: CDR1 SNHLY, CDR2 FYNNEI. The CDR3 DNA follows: TGTGCCAGACCCGACCCTAGCGGGGGGTACAATGAGCAGTTCTTC. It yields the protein CARPDPSGGYNEQFF.

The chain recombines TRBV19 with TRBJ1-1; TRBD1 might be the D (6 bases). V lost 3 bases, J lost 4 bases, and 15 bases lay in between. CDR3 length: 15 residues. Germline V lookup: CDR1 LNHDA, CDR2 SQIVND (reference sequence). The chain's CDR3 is CASSITGARGTEAFF. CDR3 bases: TGTGCCAGTAGTATTACGGGGGCCAGGGGCACTGAAGCTTTCTTT.

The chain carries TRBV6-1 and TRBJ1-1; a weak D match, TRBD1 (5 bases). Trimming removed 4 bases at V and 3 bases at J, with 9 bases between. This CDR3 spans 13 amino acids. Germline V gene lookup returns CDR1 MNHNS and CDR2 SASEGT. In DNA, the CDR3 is TGTGCCAGCAGTGGGCAGGGCTACACTGAAGCTTTCTTT. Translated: CASSGQGYTEAFF.

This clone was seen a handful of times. The CDR3 DNA reads TGCGCCAGCAGCTTGGCCCCCGGCTTGTCCTACGAGCAGTACTTC. Its translation is CASSLAPGLSYEQYF. The chain combines TRBV5-1 with TRBJ2-7; unclear D gene. This CDR3 is built from 15 residues. The V end was cut by 0 bases, the J end by 1 base, with 11 bases between. Germline loops: CDR1 SGHRS, CDR2 YFSETQ.

CDR3 region: CASIDRGLTYGYTF. The CDR3 DNA sequence: TGTGCCAGCATCGACAGGGGCCTTACCTATGGCTACACCTTC. The chain recombines TRBV6-6 with TRBJ1-2, with 8 bases matching TRBD1. Losses at the gene ends were 7 bases for V and 4 bases for J; bases not matched to a gene: 8. Germline lookup yields CDR1 MNHNY and CDR2 SVGAGI (reference sequence). CDR3 size: 14 residues.

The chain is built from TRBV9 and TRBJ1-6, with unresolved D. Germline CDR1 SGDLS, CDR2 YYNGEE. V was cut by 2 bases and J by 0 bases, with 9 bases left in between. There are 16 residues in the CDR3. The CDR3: CASSVGSNSYNSPLHF. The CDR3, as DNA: TGTGCCAGCAGCGTGGGGAGTAACTCCTATAATTCACCCCTCCACTTT.

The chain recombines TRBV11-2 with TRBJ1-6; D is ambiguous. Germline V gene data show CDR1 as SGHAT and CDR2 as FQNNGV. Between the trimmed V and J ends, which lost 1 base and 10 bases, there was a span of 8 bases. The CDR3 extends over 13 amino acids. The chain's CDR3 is CASSLVPDSPLHF. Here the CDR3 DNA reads TGTGCCAGCAGCTTAGTTCCGGACTCACCCCTCCACTTT.

As DNA, the CDR3 is TGTGCCAGCAGCGGGGGACAGGATGGTCCTGAAGCTTTCTTT. Amino acids: CASSGGQDGPEAFF. The rearrangement links TRBV7-9 to TRBJ1-1; 8 bases align to TRBD1. The CDR3 length is 14 residues. Germline V CDR1 and CDR2: SEHNR, FQNEAQ (reference sequence). Unmatched junction bases numbered 8, after V lost 5 bases and J lost 6 bases. The variable domain in full, with the rest retrieved from reference TRBV7-9 and TRBJ1-1, is DTGVSQNPRHKITKRGQNVTFRCDPISEHNRLYWYRQTLGQGPEFLTYFQNEAQLEKSRLLSDRFSAERPKGSFSTLEIQRTEQGDSAMYLCASSGGQDGPEAFFGQGTRLTVV.

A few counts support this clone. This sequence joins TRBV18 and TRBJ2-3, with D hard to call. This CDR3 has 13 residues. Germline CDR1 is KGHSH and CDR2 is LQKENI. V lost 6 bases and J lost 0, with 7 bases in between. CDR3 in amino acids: CASSESSTDTQYF. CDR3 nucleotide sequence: TGTGCCAGCTCGGAGTCCAGCACAGATACGCAGTATTTT.

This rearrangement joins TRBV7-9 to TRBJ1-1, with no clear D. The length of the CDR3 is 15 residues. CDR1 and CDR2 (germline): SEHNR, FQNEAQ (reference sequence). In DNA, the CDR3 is TGTACCACTAGGGAGGGCAGGAGCTTGAACACTGAAGCTTTCTTT. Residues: CTTREGRSLNTEAFF.

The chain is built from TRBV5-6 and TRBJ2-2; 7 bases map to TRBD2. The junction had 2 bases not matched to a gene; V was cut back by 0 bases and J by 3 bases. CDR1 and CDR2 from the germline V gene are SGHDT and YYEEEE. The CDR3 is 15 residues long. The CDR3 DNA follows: TGTGCCAGCAGCTTGGTTAGCGGGTACACCGGGGAGCTGTTTTTT. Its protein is CASSLVSGYTGELFF.

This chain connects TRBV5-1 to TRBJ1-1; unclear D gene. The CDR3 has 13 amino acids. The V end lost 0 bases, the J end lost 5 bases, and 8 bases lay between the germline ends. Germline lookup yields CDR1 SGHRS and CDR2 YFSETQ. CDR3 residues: CASSLEGFTEAFF. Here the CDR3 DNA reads TGCGCCAGCAGCTTGGAAGGGTTTACTGAAGCTTTCTTT.

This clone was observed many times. CDR3 sequence (DNA): TGCGCCAGCAGCCTGGCCCCCACCTATGGCTACACCTTC. Protein sequence: CASSLAPTYGYTF. This chain joins TRBV5-1 and TRBJ1-2, with D unclear. The V end lost 4 bases, the J end lost 4 bases, and 11 bases lay between the germline ends. The CDR3 sequence is 13 residues long. Germline assignment: CDR1 SGHRS and CDR2 YFSETQ.

CDR3: CASSFPGAANTGELFF. CDR3 nucleotides: TGTGCCAGTTCCTTCCCTGGGGCGGCAAACACCGGGGAGCTGTTTTTT. The chain links TRBV2 to TRBJ2-2; D possibly corresponds to TRBD1 (5 bases). The CDR3 loop spans 16 amino acids. V shed 9 bases and J shed 2 bases, with 19 bases lying between them. Germline-derived CDR1 and CDR2 are SNHLY and FYNNEI.

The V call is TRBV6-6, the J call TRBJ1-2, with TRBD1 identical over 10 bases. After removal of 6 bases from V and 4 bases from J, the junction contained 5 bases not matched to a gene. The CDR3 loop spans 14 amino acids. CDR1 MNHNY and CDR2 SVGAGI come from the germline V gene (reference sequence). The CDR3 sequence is CASRTGTGAYGYTF. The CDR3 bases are TGTGCCAGCAGAACCGGGACAGGGGCCTATGGCTACACCTTC.

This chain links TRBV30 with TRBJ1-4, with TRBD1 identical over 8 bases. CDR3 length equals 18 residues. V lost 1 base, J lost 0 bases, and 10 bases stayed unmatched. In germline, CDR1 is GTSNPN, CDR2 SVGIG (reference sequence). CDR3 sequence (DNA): TGTGCCTGGAGTGCTCTCAGAGGACAGGGAGCAACTAATGAAAAACTGTTTTTT. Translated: CAWSALRGQGATNEKLFF. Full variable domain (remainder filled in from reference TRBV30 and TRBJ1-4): SQTIHQWPATLVQPVGSPLSLECTVEGTSNPNLYWYRQAAGRGLQLLFYSVGIGQISSEVPQNLSASRPQDRQFILSSKKLLLSDSGFYLCAWSALRGQGATNEKLFFGSGTQLSVL.